Below are 21 T cell receptor beta chains sequenced from a single sample in a study of blood T cell repertoires in COVID-19. Some clones are missing from TCRdb's copy, which holds only in-frame ones; the method was immunoSEQ multiplex PCR. Of around 280,000 clones in the sample, more than 75% were seen once. Sequencing input: peripheral blood. These receptors were obtained from a man aged 65 to 79 with acute or convalescent COVID-19.

The chain links TRBV5-1 to TRBJ2-3, with 9 bases fitting TRBD2. The germline V gene has CDR1 SGHRS and CDR2 YFSETQ. Trimming removed 3 bases from V and 4 bases from J; junction bases left unmatched: 9. CDR3 length equals 16 residues. CDR3 in amino acids: CASSSPGSGGADTQYF. The CDR3 nucleotides are TGCGCCAGCAGCTCCCCGGGTAGCGGGGGAGCAGATACGCAGTATTTT.

The CDR3 is CASSLDRTGNTIYF. CDR3 DNA sequence: TGTGCCAGCAGCTTAGACAGAACTGGAAACACCATATATTTT. This chain connects TRBV11-2 to TRBJ1-3; D remains ambiguous. The CDR3 covers 14 residues. V lost 0 bases and J lost 2, with 5 bases in between. The germline gives CDR1 SGHAT, CDR2 FQNNGV.

The genes are TRBV6-5 and TRBJ1-2, with 7 bases fitting TRBD1. Germline V gene lookup returns CDR1 MNHEY and CDR2 SVGAGI. The CDR3 loop spans 13 amino acids. Unmatched junction bases numbered 5, after V lost 6 bases and J lost 4 bases. CDR3 nucleotide sequence: TGTGCCAGCAGATTACAGGGGTTCTATGGCTACACCTTC. It specifies CASRLQGFYGYTF.

The gene calls are TRBV3-1 (or the pseudogene TRBV3-2) and TRBJ2-7, with 10 bases identical to TRBD1. Germline loops: CDR1 LGHDT, CDR2 YNNKEL (reference sequence). The J segment lost 5 bases and the V segment lost 5 bases, leaving 6 bases of the junction unmatched. The CDR3 spans 14 residues. The CDR3 spells CASSEGQGFNEQYF. The DNA of the CDR3 is TGTGCCAGCAGCGAGGGACAGGGGTTCAACGAGCAGTACTTC.

The chain combines TRBV9 with TRBJ2-7, with 11 bases that match TRBD2. Germline CDR1 and CDR2: SGDLS and YYNGEE. The V segment lost 9 bases and the J segment 2 bases; nucleotides outside the gene matches: 7. The CDR3 covers 14 residues. The CDR3, as DNA: TGTGCCAACCAGGTTAGCGGGGGGGCCTACGAGCAGTACTTC. Protein sequence: CANQVSGGAYEQYF. The full variable domain, completed using reference TRBV9 and TRBJ2-7, is DSGVTQTPKHLITATGQRVTLRCSPRSGDLSVYWYQQSLDQGLQFLIQYYNGEERAKGNILERFSAQQFPDLHSELNLSSLELGDSALYFCANQVSGGAYEQYFGPGTRLTVT.

The rearrangement joins TRBV5-1 to TRBJ2-7, with 10 nucleotides matching TRBD2. Germline V gives CDR1 SGHRS, CDR2 YFSETQ. The CDR3 length is 18 residues. J lost 0 bases, V lost 1 base, and 10 bases had no gene match. The CDR3 DNA sequence: TGCGCCAGCAGCTTGACGGGGAGCGGGGGGGCCTTCTCCTACGAGCAGTACTTC. Translated, it gives CASSLTGSGGAFSYEQYF.

This sequence joins TRBV7-2 and TRBJ1-5, with 8 bases that match TRBD1. This CDR3 is built from 15 residues. Germline-derived CDR1 and CDR2 are SGHTA and FQGNSA. V was pared by 5 bases and J by 3 bases, with 6 bases of the junction left unmatched. CDR3 amino acids: CASSRDRSYNQPQHF. The DNA for the CDR3 is TGTGCCAGCAGCCGGGACAGGTCTTACAATCAGCCCCAGCATTTT.

J is TRBJ2-1 and V is TRBV5-6, with D maybe TRBD1 (5 bases). The ends were cut back, 1 base at V and 14 bases at J, with 13 bases in the middle. The CDR3 loop spans 12 amino acids. The V gene's germline CDR1 is SGHDT and CDR2 YYEEEE. The DNA of the CDR3 is TGTGCCAGCAGCTTGAATCAGGTAGGGGAGTTCTTC. Its protein product is CASSLNQVGEFF.

The rearrangement links TRBV4-2 to TRBJ1-2, with D maybe TRBD1 (6 bases). CDR3 length: 16 amino acids. CDR1 and CDR2 (germline): LGHNA, YNFKEQ. Trimming shortened V by 7 bases and J by 4 bases, and 22 bases separated the two germline ends. The CDR3 reads CASTRVLQGEGYGYTF. Written as DNA, the CDR3 is TGTGCCAGCACAAGAGTTTTACAGGGCGAAGGCTATGGCTACACCTTC.

The rearrangement joins TRBV28 to TRBJ1-1; 7 bases fit TRBD1. Germline CDR1 and CDR2: MDHEN and SYDVKM. The CDR3 is 14 residues long. Trimming cost V 5 bases and J 4 bases; bases outside gene matches: 7. The CDR3 sequence is CASSQTGMLTEAFF. The CDR3 coding sequence is TGTGCCAGCAGTCAGACAGGGATGCTCACTGAAGCTTTCTTT. Full variable domain (remainder filled in from reference TRBV28 and TRBJ1-1): DVKVTQSSRYLVKRTGEKVFLECVQDMDHENMFWYRQDPGLGLRLIYFSYDVKMKEKGDIPEGYSVSREKKERFSLILESASTNQTSMYLCASSQTGMLTEAFFGQGTRLTVV.

V usage is TRBV6-6 and J usage is TRBJ2-3; D remains ambiguous. The CDR3 sequence is 12 residues long. Trimming shortened V by 5 bases and J by 6 bases, and 9 bases separated the two germline ends. Germline V gene sequence: CDR1 MNHNY, CDR2 SVGAGI (reference sequence). The CDR3 loop reads CASSPFRDTQYF. DNA for the CDR3: TGTGCCAGCAGTCCTTTTCGGGATACGCAGTATTTT.

V gene TRBV6-5 combines with J gene TRBJ1-2, with D possibly matching TRBD1 (5 bases). V shed 2 bases and J shed 3 bases, with 7 bases lying between them. CDR1 and CDR2 from the germline V gene are MNHEY and SVGAGI. The CDR3 is 13 amino acids. Written as DNA, the CDR3 is TGTGCCAGCAGTTACCCAGGGTACTATGGCTACACCTTC. Its translation: CASSYPGYYGYTF.

V gene TRBV5-4 combines with J gene TRBJ2-2; a possible D gene is TRBD1 (6 bases). Trimming stripped 4 bases from V and 0 bases from J, with 13 bases between. This CDR3 region has 16 residues. Germline lookup yields CDR1 SGHNT and CDR2 YYREEE (reference sequence). Here the CDR3 reads CASSRSGQANTGELFF. In nucleotides, the CDR3 is TGTGCCAGCAGCAGATCGGGACAAGCGAACACCGGGGAGCTGTTTTTT.

This chain links TRBV28 with TRBJ1-6; no reliable D call. Trimming stripped 3 bases from V and 7 bases from J, with 10 bases between. CDR1 is MDHEN, CDR2 SYDVKM, per germline. The CDR3 totals 14 residues. CDR3 protein: CASSLPGVNSPLHF. CDR3 nucleotides: TGTGCCAGCAGTTTGCCCGGGGTGAATTCACCCCTCCACTTT.

CDR3 nucleotide sequence: TGTGCCAGCAGACGAGGCACAGATACGCAGTATTTT. Its protein is CASRRGTDTQYF. V and J are TRBV2 and TRBJ2-3; D gene ambiguous. The CDR3 is 12 amino acids. Trimming removed 6 bases from V and 1 base from J, with 5 bases in between. The germline CDR1 and CDR2 sequences are SNHLY and FYNNEI.

This sequence joins TRBV5-4 and TRBJ2-1; 9 bases agree with TRBD2. The CDR3 is 14 residues long. CDR1 and CDR2 (germline): SGHNT, YYREEE (reference sequence). V was clipped by 6 bases and J by 6 bases; unmatched bases: 7. In DNA form, the CDR3 reads TGTGCCAGCAAGGCCGATAGCGGGGGCAATGAGCAGTTCTTC. Translated: CASKADSGGNEQFF.

J is TRBJ1-2 and V is TRBV9, with D uncertain. Trimming took 0 bases from V and 0 from J, leaving 6 bases between them. The CDR3 loop spans 14 amino acids. Germline V gene lookup returns CDR1 SGDLS and CDR2 YYNGEE. The CDR3 spells CASSVGGANYGYTF. CDR3 DNA sequence: TGTGCCAGCAGCGTAGGAGGTGCTAACTATGGCTACACCTTC.

The rearrangement links TRBV29-1 to TRBJ1-1; 7 bases map to TRBD1. The V segment lost 3 bases and the J segment 4 bases; nucleotides outside the gene matches: 5. This CDR3 contains 13 residues. Germline V lookup: CDR1 SQVTM, CDR2 ANQGSEA. DNA of the CDR3: TGCAGCGTTGACGACAGGGTGGGCACTGAAGCTTTCTTT. Its translation is CSVDDRVGTEAFF.

The J gene is TRBJ1-2, the V gene TRBV3-1 (or the pseudogene TRBV3-2); tentative D call: TRBD1 (5 bases). Trimming shortened V by 1 base and J by 4 bases, and 13 bases separated the two germline ends. From germline, CDR1 is LGHDT and CDR2 YNNKEL (reference sequence). The length of the CDR3 is 15 residues. Written as DNA, the CDR3 is TGTGCCAGCAGCCAAGGTCGACAGAAGAGCTATGGCTACACCTTC. Its protein product is CASSQGRQKSYGYTF.

This chain uses TRBV11-2 with TRBJ2-4, with 14 bases aligning to TRBD2. CDR3 length equals 17 residues. CDR1 SGHAT and CDR2 FQNNGV come from the germline V gene. Losses at the gene ends were 3 bases for V and 6 bases for J; bases not matched to a gene: 7. The CDR3 nucleotides read TGTGCCAGCAGCTTCGGGGGCGGGACTAGCGGGAGAAACATTCAGTACTTC. Translated: CASSFGGGTSGRNIQYF.

The gene calls are TRBV7-2 and TRBJ2-7; 9 positions agree with TRBD2. The germline CDR1 and CDR2 sequences are SGHTA and FQGNSA. V shed 5 bases, J shed 0 bases, and the junction held 14 bases outside the gene matches. The CDR3 sequence is 18 residues long. The CDR3 reads CASSLTSRLAGASYEQYF. DNA of the CDR3: TGTGCCAGCAGCCTAACATCGCGGTTAGCGGGAGCCTCCTACGAGCAGTACTTC.